This TCR beta chain was captured by sequencing in a study of T cell repertoires in aging, cancer and after chemotherapy. For the study at large: Clear clonal overlap appeared across healthy donor samples taken over several months to years. Approximately 9.6 million TCR reads were in the whole dataset. General study points: No conclusions about immunological memory after chemotherapy can be drawn from the repertoire data. Median generation probability rose over the chemotherapy interval in each cancer cohort, suggesting rebound thymic output.

With regard to this clonotype: Antigen: not known.

Amplification of TCR beta used genomic DNA extracted from peripheral blood. A mixed TRB-A/B primer pool amplified rearranged TRB by multiplex touch-down PCR. MiXCR, applied by TCRdb to the multiplex PCR reads, yields one record per CDR3 protein. The sample holds just under 10,000 distinct CDR3 sequences, over 35% seen once. CDR3 length: 16 residues. J gave up 4 bases and V 3 bases, and 7 bases lay outside the gene matches. The source material was blood. J is TRBJ2-3 and V is TRBV12-3 or TRBV12-4, with 10 bases identical to TRBD1. This receptor was identified in a human donor in good health. CDR3: CASSFRTGGGPDTQYF. The CDR3 DNA sequence: TGTGCCAGCAGTTTCCGGACAGGGGGAGGACCAGATACGCAGTATTTT.